Sequencing of this T cell receptor beta chain was carried out in a study of cytomegalovirus exposure and HLA in healthy donors. Study-wide findings and caveats: Reportedly, TCR beta sequences accurately predicted HLA-A and HLA-B alleles in most subjects. It is likely that the observed cluster of highly shared sequence variants was a sequencing artifact. Previously analyzed data showed that most TCR beta V segments were productive at a frequency of about 87% or about 30%.

The germline V gene encodes CDR1 MNHEY and CDR2 SMNVEV (reference sequence). The V segment lost 7 bases and the J segment 3 bases; nucleotides outside the gene matches: 7. This CDR3 spans 15 amino acids. Healthy people donating bone marrow made up the donors. Use of 60 Vbeta and 13 Jbeta primers characterized the PCR. Generated by immunoSEQ multiplex PCR, the TCRdb table keeps only in-frame clones and is missing some. Counted here are 120,000 to 150,000 clones, more than 65% occurring once; the ten biggest clones make up approximately 5.7%. On this clone: Antigen: not known.

The receptor was derived from a young man in good health and CMV-seropositive. The rearrangement joins TRBV27 to TRBJ2-7; TRBD2 matches 12 bases. The sequenced material came from PBMCs. CDR3 residues: CASKTGTSGYYEQYF. For the CDR3, the DNA is TGTGCCAGCAAAACCGGGACTAGCGGGTACTACGAGCAGTACTTC.